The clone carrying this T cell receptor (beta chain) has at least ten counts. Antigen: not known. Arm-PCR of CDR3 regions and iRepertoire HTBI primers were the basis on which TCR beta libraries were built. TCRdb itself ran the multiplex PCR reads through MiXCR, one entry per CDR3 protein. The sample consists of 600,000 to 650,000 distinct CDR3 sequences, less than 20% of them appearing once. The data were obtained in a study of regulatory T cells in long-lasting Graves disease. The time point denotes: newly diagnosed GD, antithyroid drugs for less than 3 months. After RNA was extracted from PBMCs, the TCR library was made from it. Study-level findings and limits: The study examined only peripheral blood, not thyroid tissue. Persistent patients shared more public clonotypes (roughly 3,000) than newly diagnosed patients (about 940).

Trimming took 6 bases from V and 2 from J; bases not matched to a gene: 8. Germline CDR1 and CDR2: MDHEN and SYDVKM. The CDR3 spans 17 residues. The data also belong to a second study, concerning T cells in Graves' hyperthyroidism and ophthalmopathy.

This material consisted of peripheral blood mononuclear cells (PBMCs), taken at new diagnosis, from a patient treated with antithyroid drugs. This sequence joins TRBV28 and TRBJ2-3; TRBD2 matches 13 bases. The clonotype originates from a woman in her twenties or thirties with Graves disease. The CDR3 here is CASRTVGLAGFTDTQYF. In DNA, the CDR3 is TGTGCCAGCAGGACCGTGGGACTAGCGGGATTCACAGATACGCAGTATTTT.